A single sample gave rise to the 5 T cell receptor beta chains below, sequenced in a study of T cell changes during pregnancy in multiple sclerosis. Repertoires were generated with immunoSEQ multiplex PCR, while TCRdb's copy carries only in-frame clones and drops some. The sample lists about 130,000 clones; roughly 95% were seen once. The starting material was peripheral blood, obtained after pregnancy. The receptors here all came from a female donor with multiple sclerosis, enrolled in a pregnancy study.

This sequence joins TRBV10-3 and TRBJ1-5; TRBD1 matches at 9 bases. The germline CDR1 and CDR2 sequences are ENHRY and SYGVKD. V gave up 8 bases and J gave up 4 bases; unmatched junction bases: 6. There are 14 residues in the CDR3. CDR3 sequence: CAIASTGGNQPQHF. The DNA of the CDR3 is TGTGCCATCGCGTCGACAGGGGGGAATCAGCCCCAGCATTTT.

This clone was counted many times. The V and J genes are TRBV7-9 and TRBJ2-7; D is possibly TRBD2 (6 bases). Germline CDR1 and CDR2: SEHNR and FQNEAQ (reference sequence). V was clipped by 5 bases and J by 0 bases, with 11 bases between them. CDR3 length equals 14 residues. CDR3 DNA sequence: TGTGCCAGCAGCACAAGGGACTTCTCCTACGAGCAGTACTTC. Amino acids: CASSTRDFSYEQYF.

The genes are TRBV10-3 and TRBJ2-1, with D tentatively TRBD2 (5 bases). The V gene lost 8 bases and the J gene lost 0 bases, with 23 bases spanning the gap. CDR3 size: 18 residues. CDR1 and CDR2 (germline): ENHRY, SYGVKD. The CDR3 here is CAILGGDPIRSSYNEQFF. CDR3 nucleotide sequence: TGTGCCATCTTAGGAGGCGATCCTATCAGGAGCTCCTACAATGAGCAGTTCTTC.

This chain connects TRBV30 to TRBJ2-7; no clear D gene. The V end lost 0 bases, the J end lost 0 bases, and 6 bases lay between the germline ends. Per the germline V gene, CDR1 is GTSNPN and CDR2 is SVGIG (reference sequence). This CDR3 spans 13 amino acids. CDR3 in DNA: TGTGCCTGGAGTGTTAGTAGCTCCTACGAGCAGTACTTC. It codes for CAWSVSSSYEQYF.

The chain recombines TRBV25-1 with TRBJ2-7, with 9 bases aligning to TRBD2. With V trimmed by 5 bases and J by 3 bases, 8 bases remained unmatched. Germline loops: CDR1 MGHDK, CDR2 SYGVNS. This CDR3 is built from 15 residues. The CDR3 loop is CASSPSGMGHYEQYF. CDR3 nucleotides: TGTGCCAGCAGTCCTAGCGGGATGGGGCACTACGAGCAGTACTTC.